A selection of T cell receptor beta chains follows, all from one sample in a study of T cell responses to AZD1222 COVID-19 vaccine. Libraries were prepared by immunoSEQ multiplex PCR; TCRdb keeps only in-frame clonotypes and omits some of them. The profile shows 95,000 to 150,000 clones, 80% to 90% of them singletons. Sample: peripheral blood, taken on day 0 of AZD1222 vaccination. The origin of the receptors is an adult in good health. CDR3s leave out the opening cysteine and the closing phenylalanine or tryptophan. Clone size is stated in some rows and not others, as once, few, many or a class when expanded.

>TRBV5-1|TRBJ2-2|.
ASSLQQGAVGELF
>TRBV28|TRBJ1-1|.
ASSVGTGYTEAF
>TRBV5-4|TRBJ2-5|.
ASSSRTSGGGRETQY
>TRBV12-3/TRBV12-4|TRBJ1-2|.
ASSLSGTAYT
>TRBV11-3|TRBJ2-2|.
ASSQGLAGTGELF
>TRBV20-1|TRBJ2-5|.
SASPRDRRQETQY
>TRBV4-3|TRBJ2-7|.
ASSPRAGGAYEQY
>TRBV7-8|TRBJ1-3|.
ASSPHRGRLENTIY
>TRBV6-5|TRBJ2-3|.
ASSPDGTDTQY
>TRBV27|TRBJ1-5|.
ASGAAGSSQPQH
>TRBV7-3|TRBJ2-1|.
ASSAGGSRYNEQF
>TRBV11-2|TRBJ1-1|few
ASSLGQGANTEAF
>TRBV19|TRBJ2-3|.
ASRGQGADTQY
>TRBV4-3|TRBJ2-2|.
ASSQERAANTGELF
>TRBV2|TRBJ2-7|.
ASISSEQY
>TRBV19|TRBJ1-6|few
ASSGQGRSPLH
>TRBV19|TRBJ2-7|.
ASSRTPGEQY
>TRBV3-1/TRBV3-2|TRBJ1-4|.
ASSRDVNEKLF
>TRBV7-6|TRBJ1-5|.
ASSLRGQGGSSNQPQH
>TRBV28|TRBJ2-7|once
ASSPGDWPSEQY
>TRBV27|TRBJ2-5|.
ASSLLPSGGETQY
>TRBV5-1|TRBJ1-5|.
ASSPGVQGGNQPQH
>TRBV5-1|TRBJ1-5|.
ASSFSGGQPQH
>TRBV7-2|TRBJ2-7|.
ASSSRASGGHQYEQY
>TRBV29-1|TRBJ2-3|.
SAGGAAQDTQY
>TRBV2|TRBJ2-7|.
ASRWDTGYEQY
>TRBV4-2|TRBJ1-5|.
ASSQAGTGGAVINQPQH
>TRBV7-8|TRBJ2-3|.
ASREGHGTDTQY
>TRBV6-5|TRBJ1-6|.
ASQPGAYNSPLH
>TRBV30|TRBJ1-2|.
AWSLTFPGQGSHGYT
>TRBV30|TRBJ1-1|.
AWSGRQNTEAF
>TRBV27|TRBJ2-6|.
ASSFSKDYGSGANVLT
>TRBV5-4|TRBJ2-7|.
ASSPGVRY
>TRBV7-9|TRBJ2-5|.
ASSLVRRWETQY
>TRBV3-1/TRBV3-2|TRBJ1-1|.
ASSSQGASTEAF
>TRBV7-2|TRBJ1-1|.
ASSLVQGTPGGEG
>TRBV4-3|TRBJ2-7|.
ASSQGGRGYEQY
>TRBV18|TRBJ2-3|.
ASSPPSEDTQY
>TRBV9|TRBJ1-1|.
ASSPRIGQGITEAF
>TRBV10-3|TRBJ1-2|.
ASARDMEDYGYT
>TRBV7-9|TRBJ2-3|.
ASSSGTAYTDTQY
>TRBV6-7|TRBJ2-5|.
ASSYSLTSGRASQETQY
>TRBV5-4|TRBJ2-5|.
ASSLVGGGQETQY